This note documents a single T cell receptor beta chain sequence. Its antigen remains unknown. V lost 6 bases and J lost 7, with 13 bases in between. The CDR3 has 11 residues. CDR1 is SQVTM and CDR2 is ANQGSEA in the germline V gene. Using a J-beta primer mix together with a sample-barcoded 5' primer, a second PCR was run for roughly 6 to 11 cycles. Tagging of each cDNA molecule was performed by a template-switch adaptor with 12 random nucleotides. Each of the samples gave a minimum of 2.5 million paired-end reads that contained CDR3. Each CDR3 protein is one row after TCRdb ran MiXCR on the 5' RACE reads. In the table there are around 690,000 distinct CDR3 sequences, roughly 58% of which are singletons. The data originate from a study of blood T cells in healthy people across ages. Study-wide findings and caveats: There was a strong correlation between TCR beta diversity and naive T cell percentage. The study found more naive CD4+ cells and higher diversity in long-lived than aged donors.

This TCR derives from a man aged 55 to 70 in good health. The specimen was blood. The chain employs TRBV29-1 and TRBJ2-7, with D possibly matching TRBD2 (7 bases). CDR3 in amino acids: CSVGGGVEQYF. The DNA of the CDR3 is TGCAGCGTGGGGGGGGGCGTTGAGCAGTACTTC.